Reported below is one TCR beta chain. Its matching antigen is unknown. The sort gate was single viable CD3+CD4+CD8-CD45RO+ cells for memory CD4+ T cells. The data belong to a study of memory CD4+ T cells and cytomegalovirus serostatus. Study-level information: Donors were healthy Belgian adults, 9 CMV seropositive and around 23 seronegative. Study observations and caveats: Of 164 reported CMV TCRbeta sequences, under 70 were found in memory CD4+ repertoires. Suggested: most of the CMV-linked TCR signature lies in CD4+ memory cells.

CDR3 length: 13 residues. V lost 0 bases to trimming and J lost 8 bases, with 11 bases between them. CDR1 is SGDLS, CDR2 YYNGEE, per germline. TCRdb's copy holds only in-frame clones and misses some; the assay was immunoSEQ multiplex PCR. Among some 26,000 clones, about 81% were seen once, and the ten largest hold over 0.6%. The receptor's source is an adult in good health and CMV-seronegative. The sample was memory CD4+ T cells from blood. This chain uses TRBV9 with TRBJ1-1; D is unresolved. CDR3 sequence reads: CASSVVPGAEAFF. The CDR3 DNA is TGTGCCAGCAGCGTAGTCCCCGGCGCCGAAGCTTTCTTT. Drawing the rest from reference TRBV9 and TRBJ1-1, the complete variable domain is DSGVTQTPKHLITATGQRVTLRCSPRSGDLSVYWYQQSLDQGLQFLIQYYNGEERAKGNILERFSAQQFPDLHSELNLSSLELGDSALYFCASSVVPGAEAFFGQGTRLTVV.